This T cell receptor (beta chain) was retrieved from a study of monozygotic twins with inflammatory bowel disease. Findings and caveats of the study: Since immunosuppressive treatments differed, patient repertoires may have gained added variability. Whereas healthy co-twins had higher TCRbeta diversity (inverse Simpson), IBD patients had lower diversity.

Concerning this clonotype: Its antigen is unknown.

From its re-call of the 5' RACE reads, TCRdb lists each CDR3 protein once, without DNA. This listing includes about 380,000 distinct CDR3 sequences. Input material: blood. The sequence derives from a human donor with ulcerative colitis or Crohn's disease, or a healthy co-twin of an affected twin (not recorded which).

This CDR3 is CASSLLERAPQLLSYNEQFF. The rearrangement links TRBV11-2 to TRBJ2-1; TCRdb picks TRBD1, but there is no DNA to check that call. The CDR3 has 20 amino acids. CDR1 SGHAT and CDR2 FQNNGV come from the germline V gene.